The entry below gives a single T cell receptor beta chain sequence along with its context. This clonotype was found many times. Which antigen it targets is not known. Base qualities are missing; no much larger clone stands one base away. This record comes from a study of T cell repertoires in cytomegalovirus infection (dated by TCRdb to about 2019). At the level of the whole study: The peptide stimulations were aimed at well-studied HLA-B-restricted epitopes as well as recently identified HLA-C-restricted CMV epitopes, whose presentation resists viral immunomodulation. Donor HLA type was relevant to the analysis, as public TCR beta signatures indicated carriage of CMV infection together with the matching HLA type. The paper as a whole reports these results and caveats: In both this cohort and an independent cohort of 352 donors, the cumulative frequency of public TCR beta family members distinguished carriers of CMV infection plus the relevant HLA type. In the ex vivo response, HLA-C-restricted CMV-specific TCR beta clonotypes were dominant, and in two of eight donors the single most frequent clonotype came from this HLA-C-restricted group.

The sequencer was an Illumina HiSeq 1500. TCRdb trimmed the raw reads at Q25, called clones with MiXCR and kept productive beta chains. Each CDR3 protein appears once, grouped with its most common genes and DNA. The sample contains about 770,000 distinct CDR3 sequences, roughly 29% of them found a single time. The ten most abundant clones make up less than 15% of the sample. What the treatment or condition label conveys for this sample: in vitro stimulation with specific CMV peptide epitopes to enrich CMV-specific T cells. From V the trimming removes 0 bases and from J it removes 0 bases, while the gene matches leave 6 bases of the junction unaccounted for. Looking up the germline V gene yields CDR1 SGHTA and CDR2 FQGNSA. There are 17 amino acids in the CDR3, from cysteine to phenylalanine inclusive. This entry keeps only the CDR3 DNA: 51 bases, framed from base 1.

This clonotype was obtained from a human donor in good health (CMV status not recorded). Some clones in this sample may be carry-over from other donors' samples. The sequence is built from TRBV7-2 and TRBJ1-2, with 8 central nucleotides matching TRBD1. The sample consisted of cultured CD8+ T cells from PBMCs, taken from culture after CMV antigen stimulation. The DNA sequence follows: TGTGCCAGCAGCTTAGCGGGACAGGTCGAAGCTAACTATGGCTACACCTTC. It translates to CASSLAGQVEANYGYTF.